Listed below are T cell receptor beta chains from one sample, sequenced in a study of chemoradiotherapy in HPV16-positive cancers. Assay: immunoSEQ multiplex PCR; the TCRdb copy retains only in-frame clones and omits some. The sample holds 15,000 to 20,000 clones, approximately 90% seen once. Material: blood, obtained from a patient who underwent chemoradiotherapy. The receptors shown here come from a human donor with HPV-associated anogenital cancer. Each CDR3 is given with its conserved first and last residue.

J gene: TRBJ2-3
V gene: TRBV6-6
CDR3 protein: CASSYTGEGAQYF

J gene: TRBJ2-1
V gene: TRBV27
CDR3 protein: CASSFGGPKNEQFF

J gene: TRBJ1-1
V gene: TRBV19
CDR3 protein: CASFTFFTEAFF

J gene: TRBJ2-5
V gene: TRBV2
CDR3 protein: CASRTTGETQYF

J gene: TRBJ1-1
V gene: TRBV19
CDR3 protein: CATTGTANTEAFF

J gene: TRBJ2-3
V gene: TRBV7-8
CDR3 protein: CASSFGWDRYTDTQYF

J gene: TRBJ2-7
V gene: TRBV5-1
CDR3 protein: CASSLVTDSYEQYF

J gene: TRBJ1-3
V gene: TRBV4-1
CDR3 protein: CASSQESIQGGPGNTIYF

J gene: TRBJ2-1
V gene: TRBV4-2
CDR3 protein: CASSQTTSGLEQFF

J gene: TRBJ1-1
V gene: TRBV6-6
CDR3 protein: CASSLDPNTEAFF